Included here is one TCR beta chain sequence, with context. This entry belongs to a study of blood T cell repertoires in COVID-19. Profiling relied on immunoSEQ multiplex PCR, and the TCRdb table lists in-frame clones only, not all of them. There are roughly 230,000 clones in the sample; around 81% occur only once, and just under 6.5% lies in the top ten. Trimming pared 10 bases from V and 2 bases from J, leaving 17 bases between. CDR3 length: 14 amino acids. CDR1 and CDR2 (germline): SEHNR, FQNEAQ (reference sequence). The sequence derives from a woman aged 55-75 years with active or convalescent COVID-19. The rearrangement uses TRBV7-9 and TRBJ1-2; no definite D call. The sequenced sample was peripheral blood. The CDR3 here is CAIDSGRGNYGYTF. Here the CDR3 DNA reads TGTGCCATCGATTCGGGAAGAGGGAACTATGGCTACACCTTC.